This T cell receptor beta chain stems from a study of blood T cell repertoires in COVID-19. Study context: Material from acute and convalescent COVID-19 was sourced from the United States, Italy and Spain. T cells, B-cell-depleted T cells, or PBMCs provided the cDNA or gDNA that served as material.

Authors' analysis steps: Cell counts per sample came from amplifying reference gene primers. Assay used: immunoSEQ multiplex PCR; TCRdb lists only in-frame clones, some missing. From that table come the V and J calls and clone size; the DNA was used to work out D and trimming. The sample contains around 70,000 clones, 80% to 95% of which appear only once. Germline V gene lookup returns CDR1 SGHDN and CDR2 FVKESK. The CDR3 has 16 amino acids. With 3 bases clipped from V and 7 bases from J, the junction kept 15 bases outside the gene matches. The V and J genes are TRBV14 and TRBJ2-7, with 7 bases that match TRBD1. The TCR originated in a woman aged 60-75 years with active COVID-19. What was sequenced was peripheral blood. CDR3 residues: CASSHTGVGSRAEQYF. CDR3 coding DNA: TGTGCCAGCAGCCATACAGGGGTAGGGTCCCGGGCGGAGCAGTACTTC.